Detailed here is one T cell receptor beta chain. Time point indicated: peripheral blood 6 weeks after treatment start. The protocol was immunoSEQ multiplex PCR, while the TCRdb copy is restricted to in-frame clones and leaves out a portion. This table holds 40,000 to 45,000 clones, roughly 85% found once. The entry originates in a study of PD-L1 blockade in urothelial cancer. The CDR3 has 15 amino acids. Germline loops: CDR1 SGDLS, CDR2 YYNGEE. The V gene lost 4 bases and the J gene lost 4 bases, with 18 bases spanning the gap. The TCR was taken from a man in his 70s with urothelial cancer. This specimen consisted of PBMCs, obtained around atezolizumab (anti-PD-L1) treatment. This sequence joins TRBV9 and TRBJ2-7; D is possibly TRBD2 (5 bases). The CDR3 loop is CASSRNQLAGYEQYF. The CDR3 DNA is TGTGCCAGCAGCAGGAATCAGCTAGCAGGATACGAGCAGTACTTC.